The 8 T cell receptor beta chains given below trace back to one sample, sequenced in a study of cytomegalovirus exposure and HLA in healthy donors. The study ran its PCR with 60 Vbeta and 13 Jbeta primers. Sequenced by immunoSEQ multiplex PCR; TCRdb stores in-frame clones only, minus some. The top ten hold roughly 0.33% of the sample, which has about 200,000 clones, around nine tenths seen once. Material: PBMCs. All receptors come from a woman aged 30 to 39 in good health and CMV-seronegative.

The chain carries TRBV10-3 and TRBJ2-5; the D gene is possibly TRBD1 (6 bases). The J call may be faulty, since TRBJ2-7 better matches the DNA end. This CDR3 contains 12 residues. Germline assignment: CDR1 ENHRY and CDR2 SYGVKD. The CDR3 protein is CAIGRGSYEQYF. Written as DNA, the CDR3 is TGTGCCATCGGCAGGGGCTCCTACGAGCAGTACTTC.

This sequence joins TRBV11-2 and TRBJ2-2; TRBD2 matches at 15 bases. The germline V gene encodes CDR1 SGHAT and CDR2 FQNNGV. The CDR3 is made up of 17 amino acids. With 4 bases clipped from V and 4 bases from J, the junction kept 4 bases outside the gene matches. The CDR3 region has the DNA TGTGCCAGCAGCTCGGGACTAGCGGGAGGTGGCACCGGGGAGCTGTTTTTT. Amino acid sequence: CASSSGLAGGGTGELFF.

This clone was seen a single time. The rearrangement links TRBV18 to TRBJ2-2; 10 positions agree with TRBD2. With V trimmed by 2 bases and J by 5 bases, 2 bases remained unmatched. The CDR3 consists of 15 residues. The germline V gene encodes CDR1 KGHSH and CDR2 LQKENI. The CDR3 is CASSPKTSGTGELFF. The CDR3 DNA follows: TGTGCCAGCTCACCAAAGACTAGCGGGACCGGGGAGCTGTTTTTT.

Written as DNA, the CDR3 is TGCGCCAGCAGCTTCAACAGAAACACCGGGGAGCTGTTTTTT. Its protein product is CASSFNRNTGELFF. This rearrangement joins TRBV5-1 to TRBJ2-2; D ambiguous. The CDR3 loop spans 14 amino acids. V shed 2 bases and J shed 2 bases, with 7 bases lying between them. Germline V gene data show CDR1 as SGHRS and CDR2 as YFSETQ.

The chain joins TRBV5-4 to TRBJ2-1, with 7 bases fitting TRBD2. The ends lost 2 bases at V and 0 bases at J; junction bases unmatched: 11. CDR1 SGHNT and CDR2 YYREEE come from the germline V gene (reference sequence). The CDR3 consists of 18 residues. CDR3: CASSFQRGFSGSYNEQFF. DNA for the CDR3: TGTGCCAGCAGCTTTCAGCGGGGTTTCTCGGGCTCCTACAATGAGCAGTTCTTC.

The chain carries TRBV19 and TRBJ1-4; no definite D call. Germline CDR1 and CDR2: LNHDA and SQIVND (reference sequence). Between the trimmed V and J ends, which lost 5 bases and 0 bases, there was a span of 7 bases. The length of the CDR3 is 14 residues. CDR3: CASSVQPTNEKLFF. The CDR3, as DNA: TGTGCCAGTAGTGTACAGCCAACTAATGAAAAACTGTTTTTT.

This chain joins TRBV19 and TRBJ2-3; 13 bases are a match to TRBD2. The CDR3 spans 18 residues. In germline, CDR1 is LNHDA, CDR2 SQIVND (reference sequence). With V trimmed by 0 bases and J by 0 bases, 3 bases remained unmatched. Here the CDR3 DNA reads TGTGCCAGTAGTATAGACGGGACTAGCGGGGCTAGCACAGATACGCAGTATTTT. Protein product: CASSIDGTSGASTDTQYF.

This chain joins TRBV7-6 and TRBJ1-2; TRBD1 agrees at 9 bases. The CDR3 loop spans 16 amino acids. V shed 2 bases, J shed 3 bases, and the junction held 7 bases outside the gene matches. Germline values: CDR1 SGHVS, CDR2 FNYEAQ. The CDR3 coding sequence is TGTGCCAGCAGCTTAACCACAGGGGGCCGATACTATGGCTACACCTTC. Amino acid sequence: CASSLTTGGRYYGYTF.